The clone carrying this T cell receptor (beta chain) was detected a few times. Its specificity is unknown. This sample was included in a study of vaccination and CD4 T cells after COVID-19. CDR3 length: 16 residues. V lost 4 bases, J lost 9 bases, and 17 bases stayed unmatched. Looked up from germline, CDR1 is SGHNT and CDR2 is YYREEE (reference sequence). Treatment in this sample: roughly 11-day PBMC culture with coronavirus spike peptide pools or control peptides (ViraFEST assay). Antigen-specific T cell expansion with peptide pools preceded TCR sequencing in the ViraFEST approach. With the Oncomine TCR Beta short-read assay, DNA from cultured CD4+ T cells was sequenced. Each CDR3 protein gets one entry after TCRdb re-called the PCR reads with MiXCR. The sample lists just over 4,000 distinct CDR3 sequences, around 20% occurring once.

The clonotype was recovered from a human donor who had recovered from COVID-19. The gene calls are TRBV5-4 and TRBJ2-5; 8 bases agree with TRBD2. Sequencing was done on a sample of CD4+ T cells from blood, cultured in vitro. CDR3 DNA sequence: TGTGCCAGCAGCCCGGGGGGGACCGGGAGGTATTTGGCCCAGTACTTC. It yields the protein CASSPGGTGRYLAQYF.